This T cell receptor (beta chain) is from a study of a mutant IDH1 vaccine in newly diagnosed glioma. Study overall: The study started vaccination 4-6 weeks after radiotherapy alone, or with temozolomide cycles.

Generated by immunoSEQ multiplex PCR, the TCRdb table keeps only in-frame clones and is missing some. This table has fewer than 45,000 clones, around 76% appearing once. As concerns this clone: The antigen remains unidentified.

Stated time point: week 23, last vaccination. All doses held 300 ug of mutant IDH1 20-mer peptide, with topical imiquimod. Germline CDR1 is ENHRY and CDR2 is SYGVKD. V was pared by 3 bases and J by 6 bases, with 15 bases between. CDR3 length: 14 amino acids. The rearrangement joins TRBV10-3 to TRBJ2-7; the D gene could be TRBD1 or TRBD2 (5 bases each). Sequencing was performed on PBMCs, taken from a glioma patient whose treatment included an IDH1 peptide vaccine. This sequence originates from a man aged 45-65 years with glioma. CDR3 sequence reads: CAISEWQGRGEQYF. CDR3 bases: TGTGCCATCAGTGAATGGCAGGGACGGGGCGAGCAGTACTTC.